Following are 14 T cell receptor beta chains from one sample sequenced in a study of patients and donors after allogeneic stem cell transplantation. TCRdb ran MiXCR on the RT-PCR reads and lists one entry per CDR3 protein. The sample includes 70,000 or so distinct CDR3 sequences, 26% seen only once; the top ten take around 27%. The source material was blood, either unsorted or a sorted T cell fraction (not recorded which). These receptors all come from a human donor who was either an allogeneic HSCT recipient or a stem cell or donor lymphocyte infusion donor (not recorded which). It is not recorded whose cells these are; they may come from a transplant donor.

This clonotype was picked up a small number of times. CDR3 DNA sequence: TGTGCTAGTTCAGAGGCAACTAATGAAAAACTGTTTTTT. Translating it yields CASSEATNEKLFF. V usage is TRBV12-5 and J usage is TRBJ1-4; D gene ambiguous. This CDR3 has 13 residues. Germline CDR1 LGHNT, CDR2 FRNRAP. Trimming removed 8 bases at V and 0 bases at J, with 7 bases between.

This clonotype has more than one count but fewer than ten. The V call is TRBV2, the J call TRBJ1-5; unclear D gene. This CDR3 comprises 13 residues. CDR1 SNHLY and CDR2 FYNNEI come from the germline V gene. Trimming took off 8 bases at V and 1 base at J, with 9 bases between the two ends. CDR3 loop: CASVRESNQPQHF. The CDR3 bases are TGTGCCAGCGTACGGGAGAGCAATCAGCCCCAGCATTTT. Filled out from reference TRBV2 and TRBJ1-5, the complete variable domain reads EPEVTQTPSHQVTQMGQEVILRCVPISNHLYFYWYRQILGQKVEFLVSFYNNEISEKSEIFDDQFSVERPDGSNFTLKIRSTKLEDSAMYFCASVRESNQPQHFGDGTRLSIL.

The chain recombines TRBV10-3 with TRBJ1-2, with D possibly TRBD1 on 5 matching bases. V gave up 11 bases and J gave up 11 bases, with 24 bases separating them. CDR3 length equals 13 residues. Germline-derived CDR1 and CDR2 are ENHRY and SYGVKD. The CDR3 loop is CAATTGTALFYTF. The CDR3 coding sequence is TGTGCCGCCACCACCGGGACCGCCCTCTTTTACACCTTC.

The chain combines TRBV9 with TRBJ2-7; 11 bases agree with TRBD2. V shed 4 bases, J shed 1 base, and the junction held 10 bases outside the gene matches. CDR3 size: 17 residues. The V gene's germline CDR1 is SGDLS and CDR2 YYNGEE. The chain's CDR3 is CASSPWALAGGSYEQYF. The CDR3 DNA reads TGTGCCAGCAGCCCATGGGCCCTAGCGGGGGGATCCTACGAGCAGTACTTC.

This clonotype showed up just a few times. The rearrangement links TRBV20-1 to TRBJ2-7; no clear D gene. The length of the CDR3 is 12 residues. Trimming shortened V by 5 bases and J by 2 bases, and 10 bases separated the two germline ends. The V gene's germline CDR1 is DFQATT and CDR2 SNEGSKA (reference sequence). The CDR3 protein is CSAQLDPYEQYF. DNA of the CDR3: TGCAGTGCTCAGCTAGATCCCTACGAGCAGTACTTC.

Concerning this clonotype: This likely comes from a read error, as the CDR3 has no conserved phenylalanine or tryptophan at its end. CDR3 nucleotide sequence: TGCGCCAGCAGCTTGGAAGGGTCCGGCTACGAGCAGTACTAC. This sequence encodes CASSLEGSGYEQYY. The V gene is TRBV5-1, the J gene TRBJ2-7; D gene unclear. The CDR3 totals 14 residues. Trimming stripped 0 bases from V and 3 bases from J, with 10 bases between. CDR1 SGHRS and CDR2 YFSETQ come from the germline V gene.

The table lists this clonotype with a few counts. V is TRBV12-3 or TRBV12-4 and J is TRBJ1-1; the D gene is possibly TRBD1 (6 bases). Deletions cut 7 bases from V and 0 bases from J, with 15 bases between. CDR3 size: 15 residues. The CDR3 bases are TGTGCCAGCACCCAACAGGGTACTATGAACACTGAAGCTTTCTTT. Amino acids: CASTQQGTMNTEAFF.

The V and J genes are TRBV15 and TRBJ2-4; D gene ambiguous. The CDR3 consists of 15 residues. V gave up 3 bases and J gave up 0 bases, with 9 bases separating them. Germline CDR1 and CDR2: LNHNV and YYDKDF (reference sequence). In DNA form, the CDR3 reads TGTGCCACCAGCAGCGACCGAATAGCCAAAAACATTCAGTACTTC. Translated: CATSSDRIAKNIQYF.

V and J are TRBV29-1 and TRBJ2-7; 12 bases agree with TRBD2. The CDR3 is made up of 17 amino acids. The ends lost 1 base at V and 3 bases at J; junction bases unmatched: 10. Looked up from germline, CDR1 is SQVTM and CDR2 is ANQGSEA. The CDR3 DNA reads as TGCAGCGTTGAAGGGACTAGCGGGACTTCCGCCGTCTACGAGCAGTACTTC. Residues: CSVEGTSGTSAVYEQYF.

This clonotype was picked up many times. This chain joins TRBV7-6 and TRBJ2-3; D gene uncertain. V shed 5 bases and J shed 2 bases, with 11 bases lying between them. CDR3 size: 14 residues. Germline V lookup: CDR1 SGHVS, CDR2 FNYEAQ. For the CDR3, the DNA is TGTGCCAGCAGCGCCCGCCAATTCACAGATACGCAGTATTTT. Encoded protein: CASSARQFTDTQYF.

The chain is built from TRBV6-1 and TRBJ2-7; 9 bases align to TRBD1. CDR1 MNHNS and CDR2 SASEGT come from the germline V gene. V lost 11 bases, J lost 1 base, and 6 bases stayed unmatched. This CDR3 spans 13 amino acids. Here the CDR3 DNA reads TGTGCCGGCCGGGACAGGGCTTCCTACGAGCAGTACTTC. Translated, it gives CAGRDRASYEQYF.

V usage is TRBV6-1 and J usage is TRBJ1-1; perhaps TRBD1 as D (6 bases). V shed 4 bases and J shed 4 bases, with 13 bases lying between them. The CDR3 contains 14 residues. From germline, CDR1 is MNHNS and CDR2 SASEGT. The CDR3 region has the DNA TGTGCCAGCAGTGCATCAGGGGCATCCACTGAAGCTTTCTTT. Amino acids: CASSASGASTEAFF.

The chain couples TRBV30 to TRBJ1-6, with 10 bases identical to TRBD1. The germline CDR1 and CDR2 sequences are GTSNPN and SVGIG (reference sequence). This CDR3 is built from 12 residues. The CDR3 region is CAYGTGEGTLHF. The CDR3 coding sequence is TGTGCATACGGGACAGGGGAAGGAACCCTCCACTTT.

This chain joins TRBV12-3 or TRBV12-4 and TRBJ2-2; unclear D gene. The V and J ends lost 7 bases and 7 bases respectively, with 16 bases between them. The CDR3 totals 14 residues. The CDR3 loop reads CASTSWRAIGELFF. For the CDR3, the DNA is TGTGCCAGCACCTCCTGGCGAGCGATCGGGGAGCTGTTTTTT.